These 23 T cell receptor beta chains came from one sample sequenced in a study of blood T cell repertoires in COVID-19. The method was immunoSEQ multiplex PCR; TCRdb's version includes in-frame clones alone and lacks a portion of them. This repertoire shows roughly 230,000 clones, approximately 85% found once; its top ten account for 4%. The sequenced sample consisted of peripheral blood. The receptors originated from a man between 45 and 60 years old with acute or convalescent COVID-19.

The chain uses TRBV5-6 and TRBJ1-2, with 7 bases that match TRBD1. Germline V lookup: CDR1 SGHDT, CDR2 YYEEEE. V gave up 4 bases and J gave up 4 bases; unmatched junction bases: 7. The CDR3 sequence is 14 residues long. The CDR3 spells CASSPDRPIYGYTF. The CDR3 DNA is TGTGCCAGCAGCCCGGACAGGCCTATCTATGGCTACACCTTC.

The J gene is TRBJ2-7, the V gene TRBV6-5; TRBD1 matches at 8 bases. From germline, CDR1 is MNHEY and CDR2 SVGAGI. The V segment lost 6 bases and the J segment 2 bases; nucleotides outside the gene matches: 9. The CDR3 consists of 15 residues. The CDR3 DNA reads as TGTGCCAGCAGGGAGGACAGGGAATTAACCTACGAGCAGTACTTC. Encoded protein: CASREDRELTYEQYF.

The J gene is TRBJ1-6, the V gene TRBV10-3, with D possibly matching TRBD1 (6 bases). This CDR3 contains 15 residues. Germline loops: CDR1 ENHRY, CDR2 SYGVKD. V was pared by 3 bases and J by 6 bases, with 12 bases between. The CDR3 nucleotides are TGTGCCATCAGTGATGGACAGACCTTTAATTCACCCCTCCACTTT. It is translated as CAISDGQTFNSPLHF.

This clone showed up just once. The chain has TRBV5-4 and TRBJ2-3; 16 bases are a match to TRBD2. Germline CDR1 SGHNT, CDR2 YYREEE (reference sequence). The CDR3 is 19 residues long. Losses at the gene ends were 5 bases for V and 0 bases for J; bases not matched to a gene: 9. CDR3 amino acids: CASSPPGTSGGASTDTQYF. The CDR3 DNA reads as TGTGCCAGCAGTCCACCCGGGACTAGCGGGGGGGCAAGCACAGATACGCAGTATTTT.

The chain has TRBV25-1 and TRBJ2-5; 10 bases are a match to TRBD2. This CDR3 has 15 amino acids. V shed 4 bases, J shed 5 bases, and the junction held 7 bases outside the gene matches. Germline V gene sequence: CDR1 MGHDK, CDR2 SYGVNS. The CDR3 DNA reads TGTGCCAGCAGTGTAAAAGCGGGGGGGCGTGAGACCCAGTACTTC. This sequence encodes CASSVKAGGRETQYF.

As regards this clone: At the DNA level, this CDR3 is encoded by other sequences in the same sample as well. The chain uses TRBV5-1 and TRBJ1-5; D not resolved. CDR1 is SGHRS and CDR2 is YFSETQ in the germline V gene. CDR3 length: 14 residues. Between the trimmed V and J ends, which lost 0 bases and 4 bases, there was a span of 8 bases. The CDR3 DNA reads TGCGCCAGCAGCTTGGGCGGAGGGAATCAGCCCCAGCATTTT. This encodes CASSLGGGNQPQHF.

This chain links TRBV29-1 with TRBJ2-7; TRBD1 agrees at 10 bases. The CDR3 extends over 16 amino acids. V shed 4 bases, J shed 5 bases, and the junction held 14 bases outside the gene matches. CDR1 is SQVTM and CDR2 is ANQGSEA in the germline V gene. CDR3: CSVAGQGSPRMDEQYF. CDR3 DNA sequence: TGCAGCGTTGCGGGACAGGGGAGTCCCCGTATGGACGAGCAGTACTTC.

The chain joins TRBV14 to TRBJ2-3; 15 bases fit TRBD2. The CDR3 is made up of 19 amino acids. J was trimmed by 2 bases and V by 5 bases; bases with no gene match: 11. CDR1 is SGHDN and CDR2 is FVKESK in the germline V gene. The CDR3 DNA reads TGTGCCAGCAGCAAAGGGACGGGACTAGCGGGGGGTCTCACAGATACGCAGTATTTT. Translation: CASSKGTGLAGGLTDTQYF.

This clone was seen just once. The CDR3 DNA follows: TGTGCCAGCAGTTTACAGGACATATACGAGCAGTACTTC. It encodes CASSLQDIYEQYF. The rearrangement links TRBV28 to TRBJ2-7; the D gene is possibly TRBD1 (5 bases). Germline assignment: CDR1 MDHEN and CDR2 SYDVKM. The CDR3 has 13 residues. V dropped 2 bases and J dropped 4 bases, with 9 bases sitting between them.

The chain is built from TRBV5-6 and TRBJ1-1, with 7 bases fitting TRBD1. The germline V gene encodes CDR1 SGHDT and CDR2 YYEEEE. The CDR3 contains 15 residues. Trimming cost V 6 bases and J 4 bases; bases outside gene matches: 12. The CDR3 region is CASISQGGEGTEAFF. As DNA, the CDR3 is TGTGCCAGCATCAGCCAGGGGGGCGAGGGCACTGAAGCTTTCTTT.

The rearrangement links TRBV20-1 to TRBJ1-5; 11 bases line up with TRBD1. J lost 6 bases, V lost 3 bases, and 7 bases had no gene match. This CDR3 is 15 amino acids long. Germline CDR1 and CDR2: DFQATT and SNEGSKA (reference sequence). The CDR3 coding sequence is TGCAGTGCTAGTGGGACAGGGGGTCTCAGTCAGCCCCAGCATTTT. Amino acids: CSASGTGGLSQPQHF.

The chain employs TRBV24-1 and TRBJ1-1; unclear D gene. This CDR3 has 12 residues. Germline CDR1 KGHDR, CDR2 SFDVKD. Trimming pared 3 bases from V and 5 bases from J, leaving 6 bases between. The CDR3 spells CATSDEGTEAFF. Here the CDR3 DNA reads TGTGCCACCAGTGATGAGGGAACTGAAGCTTTCTTT.

The gene calls are TRBV7-9 and TRBJ2-5, with unresolved D. The CDR3 covers 14 residues. Germline values: CDR1 SEHNR, CDR2 FQNEAQ (reference sequence). Trimming removed 5 bases from V and 3 bases from J, with 13 bases in between. The CDR3 loop is CASSLRLNKETQYF. CDR3 nucleotide sequence: TGTGCCAGCAGCCTACGACTCAATAAAGAGACCCAGTACTTC.

This clone was seen only a few times. This sequence joins TRBV5-6 and TRBJ2-3, with TRBD1 matching 7 bases. Losses at the gene ends were 3 bases for V and 2 bases for J; bases not matched to a gene: 6. The CDR3 runs to 15 residues. In germline, CDR1 is SGHDT, CDR2 YYEEEE. The CDR3 protein is CASSSPGQNTDTQYF. CDR3 coding DNA: TGTGCCAGCAGCTCCCCGGGACAGAACACAGATACGCAGTATTTT.

The chain has TRBV5-4 and TRBJ2-3; TRBD2 aligns across 7 bases. The germline V gene has CDR1 SGHNT and CDR2 YYREEE (reference sequence). This CDR3 spans 16 amino acids. V gave up 4 bases and J gave up 10 bases; unmatched junction bases: 18. The chain's CDR3 is CASSPPLREFNRAQYF. CDR3 sequence (DNA): TGTGCCAGCAGCCCCCCGTTGCGGGAGTTTAATAGGGCGCAGTATTTT.

The chain employs TRBV28 and TRBJ1-5, with unresolved D. The germline CDR1 and CDR2 sequences are MDHEN and SYDVKM. The CDR3 is 14 amino acids. With 5 bases removed from V and 0 bases from J, the gap between germline ends came to 8 bases. The CDR3 sequence is CASSPDSSNQPQHF. As DNA, the CDR3 is TGTGCCAGCAGTCCAGACTCTAGCAATCAGCCCCAGCATTTT.

The rearrangement uses TRBV25-1 and TRBJ2-7; D might be TRBD1 (6 bases). The CDR3 sequence is 15 residues long. Looked up from germline, CDR1 is MGHDK and CDR2 is SYGVNS. With 2 bases removed from V and 0 bases from J, the gap between germline ends came to 11 bases. CDR3 region: CASSERDNNSYEQYF. Here the CDR3 DNA reads TGTGCCAGCAGTGAAAGGGACAACAACTCCTACGAGCAGTACTTC.

In this sample, this clone turned up a few times. The rearrangement uses TRBV20-1 and TRBJ2-7; D ambiguous. The V gene lost 6 bases and the J gene lost 3 bases, with 9 bases spanning the gap. Germline CDR1 DFQATT, CDR2 SNEGSKA (reference sequence). The CDR3 length is 11 residues. CDR3: CSALSNYEQYF. As DNA, the CDR3 is TGCAGTGCGCTATCTAACTACGAGCAGTACTTC.

This clone occurred a few times. The chain combines TRBV27 with TRBJ1-2, with D hard to call. CDR3 length: 13 residues. The germline V gene encodes CDR1 MNHEY and CDR2 SMNVEV (reference sequence). The V end lost 5 bases, the J end lost 0 bases, and 7 bases lay between the germline ends. The CDR3 loop reads CASSPSSNYGYTF. The CDR3 nucleotides are TGTGCCAGCAGTCCGAGCTCTAACTATGGCTACACCTTC.

This chain joins TRBV15 and TRBJ1-6; a possible D gene is TRBD1 (5 bases). Germline-derived CDR1 and CDR2 are LNHNV and YYDKDF (reference sequence). The V end lost 5 bases, the J end lost 6 bases, and 11 bases lay between the germline ends. The CDR3 covers 14 residues. CDR3 amino acids: CATSRQSLNSPLHF. The CDR3 bases are TGTGCCACCAGCCGACAGAGCCTTAATTCACCCCTCCACTTT.

The chain carries TRBV5-4 and TRBJ2-2; 8 nucleotides agree with TRBD1. Unmatched junction bases numbered 2, after V lost 3 bases and J lost 1 base. The CDR3 is 15 residues long. Germline V gene sequence: CDR1 SGHNT, CDR2 YYREEE (reference sequence). In DNA form, the CDR3 reads TGTGCCAGCAGCTGGGGACAGGAGAACACCGGGGAGCTGTTTTTT. Encoded protein: CASSWGQENTGELFF.

This clone was recorded once. The chain has TRBV9 and TRBJ2-1; the D gene is possibly TRBD1 (6 bases). Germline V gives CDR1 SGDLS, CDR2 YYNGEE. The CDR3 extends over 14 amino acids. Trimming left V 4 bases short and J 3 bases short, with 11 bases between. The CDR3 protein is CASSSDRFYNEQFF. In DNA, the CDR3 is TGTGCCAGCAGCTCCGACAGGTTCTACAATGAGCAGTTCTTC.

The V call is TRBV7-8, the J call TRBJ2-7, with D possibly matching TRBD1 (6 bases). The V gene lost 7 bases and the J gene lost 6 bases, with 16 bases spanning the gap. Germline lookup yields CDR1 SGHVS and CDR2 FQNEAQ. The CDR3 is 13 amino acids. This CDR3 is CASMRGKPFEQYF. CDR3 bases: TGTGCCAGCATGAGGGGGAAACCTTTCGAGCAGTACTTC.